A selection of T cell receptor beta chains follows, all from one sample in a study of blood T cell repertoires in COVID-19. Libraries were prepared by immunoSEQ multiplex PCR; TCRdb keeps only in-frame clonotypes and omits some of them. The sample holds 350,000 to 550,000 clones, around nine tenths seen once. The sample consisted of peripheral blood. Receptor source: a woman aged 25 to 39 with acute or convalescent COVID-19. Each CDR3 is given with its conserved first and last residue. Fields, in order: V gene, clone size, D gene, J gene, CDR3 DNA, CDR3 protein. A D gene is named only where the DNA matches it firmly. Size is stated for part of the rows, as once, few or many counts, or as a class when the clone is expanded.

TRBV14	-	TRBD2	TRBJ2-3	TGTGCCAGCAGCCAACCAAAGACTAGCGGGCGCACAGATACGCAGTATTTT	CASSQPKTSGRTDTQYF
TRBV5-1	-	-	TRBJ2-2	TGCGCCAGCAGCTTGGGGTTCACACCGAACACCGGGGAGCTGTTTTTT	CASSLGFTPNTGELFF
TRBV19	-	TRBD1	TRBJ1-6	TGTGCCAGTGGAACCCGGGACAGAGAAACGTATCTCTATAATTCACCCCTCCACTTT	CASGTRDRETYLYNSPLHF
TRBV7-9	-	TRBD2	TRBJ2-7	TGTGCCAGCAGCTCCTCTTCGCGGGGGGCCTACGAGCAGTACTTC	CASSSSSRGAYEQYF
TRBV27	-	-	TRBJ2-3	TGTGCCAGCAGTTTAAGCCTCCCCGATACGCAGTATTTT	CASSLSLPDTQYF
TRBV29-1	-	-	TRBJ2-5	TGCAGCGCCCGGGAGATCCCCGGGACCCAGTACTTC	CSAREIPGTQYF
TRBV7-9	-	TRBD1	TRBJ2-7	TGTGCCAGCAGCTCCGGGACAGGATACTACGAGCAGTACTTC	CASSSGTGYYEQYF
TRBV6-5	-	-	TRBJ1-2	TGTGCCAGCAGCGGGATTCACTATGGCTACACCTTC	CASSGIHYGYTF
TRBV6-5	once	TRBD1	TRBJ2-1	TGTGCCATAAGACAGGGTCGAAGCTCCTACAATGAGCAGTTCTTC	CAIRQGRSSYNEQFF
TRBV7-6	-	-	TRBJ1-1	TGTGCCAGCAGCCCCAGTAGCGCAGTGCGGTGGGACACTGAAGCTTTCTTT	CASSPSSAVRWDTEAFF
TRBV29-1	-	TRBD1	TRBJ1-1	TGCAGCGGCAGACAGGGTGAAGCCGAGGGTTTT	CSGRQGEAEGF
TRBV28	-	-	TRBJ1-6	TGTGCCAGCAGTTCCCGGGGGGTGACTGGATCACCCCTCCACTTT	CASSSRGVTGSPLHF
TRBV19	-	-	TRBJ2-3	TGTGCCAGTAGTATCCAGGGATCTCGGTCGGATACGCAGTATTTT	CASSIQGSRSDTQYF
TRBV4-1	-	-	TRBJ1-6	TGCGCCAGCAGCCAAGCAGGGACACCTAATTCACCCCTCCACTTT	CASSQAGTPNSPLHF
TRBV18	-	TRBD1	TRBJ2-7	TGTGCCAGCGCCCCCGGGACAGGGACCGATTACGAGCAGTACTTC	CASAPGTGTDYEQYF
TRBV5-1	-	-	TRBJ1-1	TGCGCCAGCAGCGCGTCGAGTCTCAAGCGTACTGAAGCTTTCTTT	CASSASSLKRTEAFF
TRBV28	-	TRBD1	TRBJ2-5	TGTGCCAGCAGCCACCCCCTAGGGACAGGGGACCAAGAGACCCAGTACTTC	CASSHPLGTGDQETQYF
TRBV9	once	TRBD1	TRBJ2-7	TGTGCCAGCAGCGTAGGGGACAGCTCCTCCTACGAGCAGTACTTC	CASSVGDSSSYEQYF
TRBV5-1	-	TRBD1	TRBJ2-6	TGCGCCAGCAGCCCAGGGACAGGGTCTTTCTCTGGGGCCAACGTCCTGACTTTC	CASSPGTGSFSGANVLTF
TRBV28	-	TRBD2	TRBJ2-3	TGTGCCAGCAGTTTTTCAACGGGTATCCGGGGGGAAACTGATACGCAGTATTTT	CASSFSTGIRGETDTQYF
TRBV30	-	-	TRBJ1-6	TGTGCCTGGAGTGTCGCACCTTCTTACTCTAATTCACCCCTCCACTTT	CAWSVAPSYSNSPLHF
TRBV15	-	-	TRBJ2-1	TGTGCCACCAGCAACCAACTGACAGCCCGGGAGCAGTTCTTC	CATSNQLTAREQFF
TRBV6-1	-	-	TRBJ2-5	TGTGCCAGCAGTCCCAAAGAGACCCAGTACTTC	CASSPKETQYF
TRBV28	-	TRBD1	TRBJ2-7	TGTGCCAGCAGTCCCACGGGGACAGAATCCTACGAGCAGTACTTC	CASSPTGTESYEQYF
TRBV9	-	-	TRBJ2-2	TGTGCCAGCAGTCGCTTACAGGGCTCCTCCACCGGGGAGCTGTTTTTT	CASSRLQGSSTGELFF
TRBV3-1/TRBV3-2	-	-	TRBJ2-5	TGTGCCAGCAGCCACAGGGGGGAACAAGAGACCCAGTACTTC	CASSHRGEQETQYF
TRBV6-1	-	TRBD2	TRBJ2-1	TGTGCCAGCAGTGAAGGGACTAGCGAATACAATGAGCAGTTCTTC	CASSEGTSEYNEQFF
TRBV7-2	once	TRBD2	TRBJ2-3	TGTGCCAGCAGCTTAGAAGTAGCGGGGGGCAAGAGCACAGATACGCAGTATTTT	CASSLEVAGGKSTDTQYF
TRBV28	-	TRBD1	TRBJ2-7	TGTGCCAGCAGTTTCACCGGGACAGGGTTGTACGAGCAGTACTTC	CASSFTGTGLYEQYF
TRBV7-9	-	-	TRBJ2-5	TGTGCCAGCAGCTTTTGGGGGGAAGAGACCCAGTACTTC	CASSFWGEETQYF
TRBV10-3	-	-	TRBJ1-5	TGTGCCATCAGTGACCCGGGACTTACGGGTCAGCCCCAGCATTTT	CAISDPGLTGQPQHF
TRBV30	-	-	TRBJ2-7	TGTGCCTGGAGTGGACTATCCTACGAGCAGTACTTC	CAWSGLSYEQYF
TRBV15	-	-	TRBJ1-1	TGTGCCACCAGCAGAGATTATGAAGCTTTCTTT	CATSRDYEAFF
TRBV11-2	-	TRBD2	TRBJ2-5	TGTGCCAGCAGCATTAGCGGGGGGCCTCAAGAGACCCAGTACTTC	CASSISGGPQETQYF
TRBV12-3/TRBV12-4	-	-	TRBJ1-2	TGTGCCAGCAGCCCAGGACTCCGCAATGGCTACACCTTC	CASSPGLRNGYTF
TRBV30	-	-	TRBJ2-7	TGTGCCTGGAGTGTACTCGACATCTACGAGCAGTACTTC	CAWSVLDIYEQYF
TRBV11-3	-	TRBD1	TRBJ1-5	TGTGCCAGCAGCTTCGGGACAGGGTCGGTCGGTCAGCCCCAGCATTTT	CASSFGTGSVGQPQHF
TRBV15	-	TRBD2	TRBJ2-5	TGTGCCACCAGCAGGGGGGGACTAGCGGGAGAGACCCAGTACTTC	CATSRGGLAGETQYF
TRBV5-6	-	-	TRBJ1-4	TGTGCCAGCAGTGAGACTAATGAAAAACTGTTTTTT	CASSETNEKLFF
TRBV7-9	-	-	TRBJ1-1	TGTGCCAGCAGCCCCGGAGATGTCATAAGGAACACTGAAGCTTTCTTT	CASSPGDVIRNTEAFF
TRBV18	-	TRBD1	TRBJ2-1	TGTGCCAGCTCACATACCGGGACAGGGTGGGAGCAGTTCTTC	CASSHTGTGWEQFF
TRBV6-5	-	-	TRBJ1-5	TGTGCCACTCGACAGGCTTCGTATAGCAATCAGCCCCAGCATTTT	CATRQASYSNQPQHF
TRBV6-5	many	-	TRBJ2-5	TGTGCCAGCAGGTTTGCAGGAGGGGAGACCCAGTACTTC	CASRFAGGETQYF
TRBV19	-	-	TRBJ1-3	TGTGCCAGTAGTATAGACCAGTCCTCTGGAAACACCATATATTTT	CASSIDQSSGNTIYF
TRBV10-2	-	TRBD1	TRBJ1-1	TGCGCCAGCACCTTGACAGGGGGGCTCACTGAAGCTTTCTTT	CASTLTGGLTEAFF
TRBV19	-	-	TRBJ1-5	TGTGCCAGTAGTATAGATCAGCAGCCCCAGCATTTT	CASSIDQQPQHF
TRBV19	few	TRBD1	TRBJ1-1	TGTGCCAGTACCGGGACAGTCGGGGTCACTGAAGCTTTCTTT	CASTGTVGVTEAFF
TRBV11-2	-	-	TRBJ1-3	TGTGCCAGCAGCTTCCCGGTCTCTGGAAACACCATATATTTT	CASSFPVSGNTIYF
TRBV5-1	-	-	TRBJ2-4	TGCGCCAGCAGCTTATTAGCGATGGAAGGGATTCAGTACTTC	CASSLLAMEGIQYF
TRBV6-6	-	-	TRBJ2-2	TGTGCCAGCAGTTACTCGATGGCGGGCGGGGAGCTGTTTTTT	CASSYSMAGGELFF
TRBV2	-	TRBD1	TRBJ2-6	TGTGCCAGCAGTCCCACGACAGGGACTGGGGCCAACGTCCTGACTTTC	CASSPTTGTGANVLTF
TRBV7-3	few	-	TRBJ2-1	TGTGCCAGCAGCTTAACGGCATCTAGGGGCGATGAGCAGTTCTTC	CASSLTASRGDEQFF
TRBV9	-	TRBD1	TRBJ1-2	TGTGCCAGCAGCGCCGGACAGGTCTATGGCTACACCTTC	CASSAGQVYGYTF
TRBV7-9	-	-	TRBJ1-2	TGTGCCAGCAGCCCCGGGGTCAGTTTAGGTGGCTACACCTTC	CASSPGVSLGGYTF
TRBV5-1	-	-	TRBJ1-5	TGCGCCAGCAGCTTGGGGGCAGGGAATCAGCCCCAGCATTTT	CASSLGAGNQPQHF
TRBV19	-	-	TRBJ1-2	TGTGCCAGTAGTATACTTCAGGGAAACTATGGCTACACCTTC	CASSILQGNYGYTF
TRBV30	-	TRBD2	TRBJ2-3	TGTGCCTCGAATCGGCCAGGACTAGCGGGGGGGAAATACACAGATACGCAGTATTTT	CASNRPGLAGGKYTDTQYF
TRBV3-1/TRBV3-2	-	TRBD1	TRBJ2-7	TGTGCCAGCAGCCAGGCCGGGACAGGGCGCGAGCAGTACTTC	CASSQAGTGREQYF
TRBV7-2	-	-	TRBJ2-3	TGTGCCAGCAGCTTAACTAGAGATACGCAGTATTTT	CASSLTRDTQYF